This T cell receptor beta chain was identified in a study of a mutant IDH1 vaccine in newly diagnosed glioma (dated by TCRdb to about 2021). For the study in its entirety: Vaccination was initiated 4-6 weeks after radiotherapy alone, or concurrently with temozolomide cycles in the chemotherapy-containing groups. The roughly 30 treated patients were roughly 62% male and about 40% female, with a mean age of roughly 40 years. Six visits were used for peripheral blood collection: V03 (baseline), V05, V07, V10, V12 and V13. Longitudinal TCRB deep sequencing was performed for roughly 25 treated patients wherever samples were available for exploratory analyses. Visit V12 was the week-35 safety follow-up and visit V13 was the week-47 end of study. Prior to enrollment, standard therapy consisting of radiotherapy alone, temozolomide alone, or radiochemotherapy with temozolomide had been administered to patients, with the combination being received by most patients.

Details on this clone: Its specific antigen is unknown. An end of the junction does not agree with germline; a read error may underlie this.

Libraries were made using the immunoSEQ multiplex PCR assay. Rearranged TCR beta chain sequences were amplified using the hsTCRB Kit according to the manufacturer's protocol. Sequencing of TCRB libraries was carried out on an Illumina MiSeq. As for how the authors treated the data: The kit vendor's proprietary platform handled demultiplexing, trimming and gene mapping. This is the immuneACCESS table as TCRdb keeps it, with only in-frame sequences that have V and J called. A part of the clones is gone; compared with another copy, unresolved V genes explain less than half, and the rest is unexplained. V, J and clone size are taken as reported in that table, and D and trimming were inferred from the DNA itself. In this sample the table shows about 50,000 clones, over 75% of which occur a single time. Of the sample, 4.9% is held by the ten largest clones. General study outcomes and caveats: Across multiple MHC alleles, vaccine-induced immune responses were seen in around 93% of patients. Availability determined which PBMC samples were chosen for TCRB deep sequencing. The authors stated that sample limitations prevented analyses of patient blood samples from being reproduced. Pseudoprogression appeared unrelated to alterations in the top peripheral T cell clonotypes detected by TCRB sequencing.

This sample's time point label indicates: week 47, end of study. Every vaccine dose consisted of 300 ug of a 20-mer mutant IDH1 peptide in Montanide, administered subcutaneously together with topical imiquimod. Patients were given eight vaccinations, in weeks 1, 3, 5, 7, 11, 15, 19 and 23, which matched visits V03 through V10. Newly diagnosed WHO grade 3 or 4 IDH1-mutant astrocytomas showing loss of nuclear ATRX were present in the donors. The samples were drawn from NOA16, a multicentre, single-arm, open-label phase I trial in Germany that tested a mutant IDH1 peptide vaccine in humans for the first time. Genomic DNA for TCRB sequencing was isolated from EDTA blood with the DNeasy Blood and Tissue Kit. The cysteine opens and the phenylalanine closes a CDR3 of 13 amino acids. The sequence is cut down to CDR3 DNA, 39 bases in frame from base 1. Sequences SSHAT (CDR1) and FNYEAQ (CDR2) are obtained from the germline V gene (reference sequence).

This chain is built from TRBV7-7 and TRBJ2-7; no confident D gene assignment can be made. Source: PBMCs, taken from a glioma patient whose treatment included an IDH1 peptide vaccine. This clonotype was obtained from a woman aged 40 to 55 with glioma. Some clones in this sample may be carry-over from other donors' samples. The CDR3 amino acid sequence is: CASSSPPSYEQYF. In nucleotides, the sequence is TGTGCTAGCAGCTCCCCCCCCTCCTACGAGCAGTACTTC.